A selection of T cell receptor beta chains follows, all from one sample in a study of blood T cell repertoires in COVID-19. Using immunoSEQ multiplex PCR, the repertoire was profiled, and TCRdb retains in-frame clones only, with some absent. The table lists roughly 260,000 clones, about 88% of them singletons. Sequencing input: peripheral blood. These receptors all stem from a man in his sixties who had recovered from COVID-19. Both conserved end residues are part of each CDR3. Each record gives: clone size, J gene, D gene, V gene, CDR3 length, CDR3 DNA, CDR3 protein. A D gene is named only where the DNA matches it firmly. For some rows the clone size is stated as once, few or many, or as a class when expanded; others skip it.

>.|TRBJ2-7|.|TRBV24-1|15
TGTGCCACCAGTGATCCGACACGGCCCTCTACGGTGCAGTACTTC
CATSDPTRPSTVQYF
>.|TRBJ2-3|TRBD1|TRBV10-3|15
TGTGCCATGGGCGCCGGGACAGGGGGTCCAGATACGCAGTATTTT
CAMGAGTGGPDTQYF
>once|TRBJ1-2|.|TRBV4-1|16
TGCGCCAGCAGCCACGCCCGAACCTTATCGGGGGATGGCTACACCTTC
CASSHARTLSGDGYTF
>.|TRBJ1-5|.|TRBV18|13
TGTGCCAGCTCACCGGGACAAAATCAGCCCCAGCATTTT
CASSPGQNQPQHF
>.|TRBJ2-1|.|TRBV12-3/TRBV12-4|11
TGTGCCAGCAACCTTGCGGGGGAGCAGTTCTTC
CASNLAGEQFF
>.|TRBJ1-1|TRBD1|TRBV19|13
TGTGCCGGATCGGACAGGGTAGGAACTGAAGCTTTCTTT
CAGSDRVGTEAFF
>.|TRBJ1-1|.|TRBV7-3|14
TGTGCCAGCAGCAAAAATGCGGGAAGGAGTGAAGCTTTCTTT
CASSKNAGRSEAFF
>.|TRBJ2-7|.|TRBV14|15
TGTGCCAGCAGCCAAGTGCCAGGGGAGACTGACGAGCAGTACTTC
CASSQVPGETDEQYF
>.|TRBJ1-1|.|TRBV10-3|15
TGTGCCATCAGTGATCCCGGGGTGAGGCACACTGAAGCTTTCTTT
CAISDPGVRHTEAFF
>.|TRBJ2-7|TRBD1|TRBV9|16
TGTGCCAGCAGCGTAGATGGACAGGGGGAATCCTACGAGCAGTACTTC
CASSVDGQGESYEQYF
>.|TRBJ2-7|TRBD1|TRBV9|15
TGTGCCAGCAGCTCGCGACAGGGGTTAACCTACGAGCAGTACTTC
CASSSRQGLTYEQYF
>.|TRBJ2-7|TRBD2|TRBV6-6|14
TGTGCCAGCAGTGCCTCTCCGGGGGGGATCCTTCAGTACTTC
CASSASPGGILQYF
>.|TRBJ2-7|.|TRBV6-6|14
TGTGCCAGCAGACAGGACGGCAGCTCCTACGAGCAGTACTTC
CASRQDGSSYEQYF
>.|TRBJ2-5|.|TRBV3-1/TRBV3-2|15
TGTGCCAGCAGCCACCAAGGACGGGGTCGCGAGACCCAGTACTTC
CASSHQGRGRETQYF
>.|TRBJ1-1|.|TRBV4-1|13
TGCGCCAGCAGCGGACATGTGAACACTGAAGCTTTCTTT
CASSGHVNTEAFF
>.|TRBJ2-3|TRBD2|TRBV27|16
TGTGCCAGCAGTTTAAAGACTAGCGGGGGAATGTATACGCAGTATTTT
CASSLKTSGGMYTQYF
>once|TRBJ1-4|.|TRBV7-2|13
TGTGCCAGCAGCCCCTCGGGGGGTGAAAAACTGTTTTTT
CASSPSGGEKLFF
>.|TRBJ2-2|TRBD2|TRBV6-5|15
TGTGCCAGCAGTTACTACGGGGGAGGGACCGGGGAGCTGTTTTTT
CASSYYGGGTGELFF
>.|TRBJ2-2|TRBD1|TRBV5-1|16
TGCGCCAGCAGCGTCGACAGGGGGCGCTTCACCGGGGAGCTGTTTTTT
CASSVDRGRFTGELFF
>.|TRBJ2-7|.|TRBV7-3|13
TGTGCCAGCAGCTTCGGGAGCTCCTACGAGCAGTACTTC
CASSFGSSYEQYF
>.|TRBJ2-7|TRBD1|TRBV14|16
TGTGCCAGCAGCCAAGATAACAGGGGTTTTTTGTACGAGCAGTACTTC
CASSQDNRGFLYEQYF
>.|TRBJ1-5|.|TRBV19|15
TGTGCCAGTAGTTTCGTAGCGGAGGGCAATCAGCCCCAGCATTTT
CASSFVAEGNQPQHF
>.|TRBJ1-1|TRBD1|TRBV19|16
TGTGCCAGTAGTTTCACCCCGACAGGGGGGGGCACTGAAGCTTTCTTT
CASSFTPTGGGTEAFF
>.|TRBJ2-5|TRBD2|TRBV19|16
TGTGCCAGTAGTATAATCGGGACTAGTGTCCAAGAGACCCAGTACTTC
CASSIIGTSVQETQYF
>.|TRBJ1-2|.|TRBV29-1|13
TGCAGCGTTGAAGGAGGGCTGGGTACGGGCTACACCTTC
CSVEGGLGTGYTF
>once|TRBJ2-1|.|TRBV24-1|15
TGTGCCACCAGTGACCCCCGACTAGATAGAAATGAGCAGTTCTTC
CATSDPRLDRNEQFF
>.|TRBJ2-3|TRBD1|TRBV6-4|15
TGTGCCAGCAGTGACTCTGCAGGGGGAGCAAGAGCGCAGTATTTT
CASSDSAGGARAQYF
>.|TRBJ2-7|TRBD1|TRBV5-4|15
TGTGCCAGCAGCTCCCGGACAGGGGGTTCCTACGAGCAGTACTTC
CASSSRTGGSYEQYF
>.|TRBJ2-7|.|TRBV28|15
TGTGCCAGCAGTTGGGCCCCGGGACAACCCTACGAGCAGTACTTC
CASSWAPGQPYEQYF
>.|TRBJ1-5|.|TRBV19|15
TGTGCCAGTAGGAGGGACACACTTAGCAATCAGCCCCAGCATTTT
CASRRDTLSNQPQHF
>.|TRBJ2-3|.|TRBV29-1|13
TGCAGCGTCGATGGCGGCAACACAGATACGCAGTATTTT
CSVDGGNTDTQYF
>.|TRBJ2-1|TRBD1|TRBV24-1|15
TGTGCCACCAGTGGCCCGGGACAGGGGATCAATGAGCAGTTCTTC
CATSGPGQGINEQFF
>once|TRBJ2-3|.|TRBV4-1|15
TGCGCCAGCAGCCATTGGGCCATCGATACCGATACGCAGTATTTT
CASSHWAIDTDTQYF
>.|TRBJ2-3|TRBD2|TRBV5-1|12
TGCGCCAGCAGCTTGTCGCGGGGGGTGCAGTATTTT
CASSLSRGVQYF
>.|TRBJ2-7|.|TRBV2|11
TGTGCCAGCAGAGCCTCCTACGAGCAGTACTTC
CASRASYEQYF
>.|TRBJ2-2|.|TRBV7-7|13
TGTGCCAGCAGCCTCAGGGTAACCGGGGAGCTGTTTTTT
CASSLRVTGELFF
>.|TRBJ2-5|.|TRBV7-2|12
TGTGCCAGCAGCTTACCGCGGGCTCCCCAGTACTTC
CASSLPRAPQYF
>.|TRBJ1-6|TRBD1|TRBV11-2|15
TGTGCCAGCAGCCCCCTCCGACAGGGAAGTTCACCCCTCCACTTT
CASSPLRQGSSPLHF
>.|TRBJ2-7|.|TRBV6-5|12
TGTGCCAGCAGTCCGGGAATTAACGAGCAGTACTTC
CASSPGINEQYF
>once|TRBJ2-1|.|TRBV5-1|14
TGCGCCAGCAGCTTGGATACTGGGCTCAATGAGCAGTTCTTC
CASSLDTGLNEQFF
>.|TRBJ1-4|.|TRBV6-2/TRBV6-3|14
TGTGCCAGCAGTTTCGGGGGACCCAATGAAAAACTGTTTTTT
CASSFGGPNEKLFF
>once|TRBJ1-5|.|TRBV30|14
TGTGCCTGGTCTAAGCCATATAGCAATCAGCCCCAGCATTTT
CAWSKPYSNQPQHF
>.|TRBJ1-2|.|TRBV5-1|13
TGCGCCAGCAGGCTGGACAAGGGAGGTGGCTACACCTTC
CASRLDKGGGYTF
>.|TRBJ1-1|.|TRBV18|16
TGTGCCAGCTCACCACCTCAGGGGCGCACGGACACTGAAGCTTTCTTT
CASSPPQGRTDTEAFF
>.|TRBJ2-5|.|TRBV4-1|15
TGCGCCAGCAGCCAAGAAGGGGGAGCTGGAGAGACCCAGTACTTC
CASSQEGGAGETQYF
>once|TRBJ1-2|TRBD1|TRBV4-2|17
TGTGCCAGCAGCCAAGAAGGGACAGGGGGGTGGTTGGATGGCTACACCTTC
CASSQEGTGGWLDGYTF
>.|TRBJ2-7|TRBD2|TRBV5-1|15
TGCGCCAGCAGCCCCGGGACTAGCTTTTACTACGAGCAGTACTTC
CASSPGTSFYYEQYF
>.|TRBJ2-1|TRBD2|TRBV10-1|20
TGCGCCAGCAGTGAATTTCCCCTAGCGGGGGCGCCAAGCTCCTACAATGAGCAGTTCTTC
CASSEFPLAGAPSSYNEQFF
>.|TRBJ2-3|.|TRBV7-2|13
TGTGCCAGCAGCTCTAGGGGCGAGGCATCGCAGTATTTT
CASSSRGEASQYF
>.|TRBJ1-5|.|TRBV5-6|14
TGTGCCAGCAGCTCTCTAAATAGCAATCAGCCCCAGCATTTT
CASSSLNSNQPQHF
>.|TRBJ2-7|.|TRBV19|11
TGTGCCAGCCAGGACTTGGGAGAGCAGTACTTC
CASQDLGEQYF
>few|TRBJ1-1|TRBD1|TRBV7-9|16
TGTGCCAGCAGCCCGTACGGGGGACAGGGGGTAACTGAAGCTTTCTTT
CASSPYGGQGVTEAFF
>.|TRBJ2-3|.|TRBV18|15
TGTGCCAGCTCACAACAGGGGGGGAGCACAGATACGCAGTATTTT
CASSQQGGSTDTQYF
>.|TRBJ2-7|.|TRBV27|14
TGTGCCAGCAGTCAAAACCGGGACAACTACGAGCAGTACTTC
CASSQNRDNYEQYF
>.|TRBJ2-6|.|TRBV2|16
TGTGCCAGCAGTGACCTCAGGGCCCATGGGGCCAACGTCCTGACTTTC
CASSDLRAHGANVLTF